The clone carrying this TCR beta chain was found many times. V dropped 7 bases and J dropped 2 bases, with 13 bases sitting between them. The germline CDR1 and CDR2 sequences are MDHEN and SYDVKM. The CDR3 spans 14 residues. TCRdb called the 5' RACE reads again in MiXCR, with one record for every CDR3 protein. There are around 570,000 distinct CDR3 sequences in the sample; 7.5% to 10% occur only once, and roughly 3% lies in the top ten. This specimen belongs to a study of identical twins. These records were also assigned to another study, of yellow fever vaccine responses in identical twins.

This sequence originates from a woman under 30 in good health. V gene TRBV28 combines with J gene TRBJ2-3; D is possibly TRBD2 (6 bases). The sequencing sample was made of PBMCs. The CDR3 here is CASKDYPDTDTQYF. CDR3 nucleotide sequence: TGTGCCAGCAAGGACTATCCGGACACAGATACGCAGTATTTT.